The source of this T cell receptor (beta chain) is a study of regulatory T cells in long-lasting Graves disease. Across the whole study: New Graves' disease cases had less than 3 months of antithyroid drugs.

The CDR3 is made up of 13 amino acids. Germline CDR1 DFQATT, CDR2 SNEGSKA (reference sequence). After removal of 6 bases from V and 5 bases from J, the junction contained 8 bases not matched to a gene. The sample's time point: newly diagnosed GD, antithyroid drugs for less than 3 months. Extracted RNA from PBMCs served as the source of the TCR library. Library construction for TCR beta used iRepertoire HTBI primers and Arm-PCR of CDR3 regions. Each CDR3 protein gets one entry after TCRdb re-called the multiplex PCR reads with MiXCR. The sample has a few hundred thousand distinct CDR3 sequences; 20% are singletons. Ten or more counts support this clonotype. Its antigen is unknown. Study observations and caveats: In persistent patients, shared public clonotypes (roughly 2,700) outnumbered those in new patients (approximately 940). There were preferences for TRBV28, TRBJ1-2 and TRBJ2-5 in persistent disease. Study was limited to peripheral blood, excluding thyroid tissue.

This sequence joins TRBV20-1 and TRBJ2-7; 9 nucleotides align to TRBD1. The sequencing used peripheral blood mononuclear cells (PBMCs), collected at new diagnosis, from a patient treated with antithyroid drugs. This clonotype was sampled from a female donor with Graves disease. CDR3 sequence reads: CSAGQGQLDEQYF. CDR3 nucleotide sequence: TGCAGTGCCGGACAGGGGCAGCTAGACGAGCAGTACTTC.